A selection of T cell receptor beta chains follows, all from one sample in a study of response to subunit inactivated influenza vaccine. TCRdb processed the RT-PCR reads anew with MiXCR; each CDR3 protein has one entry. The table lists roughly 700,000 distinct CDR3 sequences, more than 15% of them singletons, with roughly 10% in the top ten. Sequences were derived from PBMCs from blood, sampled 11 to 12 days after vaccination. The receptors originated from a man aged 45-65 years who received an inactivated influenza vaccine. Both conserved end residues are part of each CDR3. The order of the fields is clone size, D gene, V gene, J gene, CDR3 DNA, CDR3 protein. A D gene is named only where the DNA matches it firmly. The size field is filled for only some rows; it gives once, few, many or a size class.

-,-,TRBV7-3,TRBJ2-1,TGTGCCAGCAGCTATACAGGGAGTACGACGGATGAGCAGTTCTTC,CASSYTGSTTDEQFF
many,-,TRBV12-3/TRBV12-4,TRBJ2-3,TGTGCCAGCAGGCGTCGACTAGATTCAGATACGCAGTATTTT,CASRRRLDSDTQYF
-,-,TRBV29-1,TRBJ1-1,TGCAGCGTTACCCAGGGAAGGGGGACTGAAGCTTTCTTT,CSVTQGRGTEAFF
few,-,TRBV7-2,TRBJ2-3,TGTGCCAGCAGCTTAGCGGCTGCACAGATCACAGATACGCAGTATTTT,CASSLAAAQITDTQYF
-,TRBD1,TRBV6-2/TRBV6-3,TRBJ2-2,TGTGCCAGCCGGTGGACAGGGCCCCCCGGGGAGCTGTTTTTT,CASRWTGPPGELFF
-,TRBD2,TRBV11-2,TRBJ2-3,TGTGCCAGCAGCTTGGCTAGCGGTATCACGACAGATACGCAGTATTTT,CASSLASGITTDTQYF
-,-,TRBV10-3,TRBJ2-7,TGTGCCATCAGTGATTCTAGCATAGCGTACGAGCAGTACTTC,CAISDSSIAYEQYF
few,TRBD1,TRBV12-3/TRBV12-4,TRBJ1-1,TGTGCCAGCAGTAACAGGGGCAGGCTGAACACTGAAGCTTTCTTT,CASSNRGRLNTEAFF
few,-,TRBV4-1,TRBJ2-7,TGCGCCAGCAGCCAAGTTTCAGGGTTCGGCGAGCAGTACTTC,CASSQVSGFGEQYF
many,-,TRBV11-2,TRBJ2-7,TGTGCCAGCAGCTTAGATCTAGTCGAGCAGTACTTC,CASSLDLVEQYF
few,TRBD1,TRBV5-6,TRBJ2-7,TGTGCCAGCAGCTTGTTTGGACAGGGGTCCGACGAGCAGTACTTC,CASSLFGQGSDEQYF
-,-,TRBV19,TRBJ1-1,TGTGCCAGTAGTATAGGCCCGGGGGCGCGGATTCTCCCCGAAGCTTTCTTT,CASSIGPGARILPEAFF
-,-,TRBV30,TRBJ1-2,TGTGCCTGGAGTGTAAGGTCTTGGAAAGTGGGGGGATATGGCTACACCTTC,CAWSVRSWKVGGYGYTF
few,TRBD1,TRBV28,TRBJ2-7,TGTGCCAGCAGTTTTCTGTGGGGACAGGGGGCGAACGAGCAGTACTTC,CASSFLWGQGANEQYF
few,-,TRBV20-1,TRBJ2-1,TGCAGTGCTAGAGATATCGAGCCTACCAATGAGCAGTTCTTC,CSARDIEPTNEQFF
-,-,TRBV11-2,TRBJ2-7,TGTGCCAGCAGCTTAGATTCAGGACGGTCCTACGAGCAGTACTTC,CASSLDSGRSYEQYF
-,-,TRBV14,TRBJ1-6,TGTGCCAGCAGCCAATTGGCCAATTGGGAATCACCCCTCCACTTT,CASSQLANWESPLHF
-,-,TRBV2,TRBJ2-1,TGTGCCAGCAGTAGTCCGATGTACAATGAGCAGTTCTTC,CASSSPMYNEQFF
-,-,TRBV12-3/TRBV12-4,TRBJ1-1,TGTGCCAGCAGTAGGAACACTAAAAACACTGAAGCTTTCTTT,CASSRNTKNTEAFF
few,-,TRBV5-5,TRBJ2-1,TGTGCCAGCAGCTTAGCTTGGGAATCTGAGCAGTTCTTC,CASSLAWESEQFF
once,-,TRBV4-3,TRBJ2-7,TGCGCCAGCAGCCAGTCCAGGGGGGCTGCCTACGAGCAGTACTTC,CASSQSRGAAYEQYF
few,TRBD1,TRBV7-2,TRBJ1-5,TGTGCCAGCAGCACAGGGGCGGGTCGGAGCAATCAGCCCCAGCATTTT,CASSTGAGRSNQPQHF
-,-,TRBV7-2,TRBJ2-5,TGTGCCAGCAGCCCCACTAGGGGGGGCCAAGAGACCCAGTACTTC,CASSPTRGGQETQYF
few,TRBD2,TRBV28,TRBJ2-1,TGTGCCAGCAGATCACTAGCGGGTAGCTCCTACAATGAGCAGTTCTTC,CASRSLAGSSYNEQFF
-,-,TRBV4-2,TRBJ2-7,TGTGCCAGCAGCCAAGGCTCGGGGGTCACCTACGAGCAGTACTTC,CASSQGSGVTYEQYF
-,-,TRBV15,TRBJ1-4,TGTGCCACCAGCAGAGATCTAGAAAAACTGTTTTTT,CATSRDLEKLFF
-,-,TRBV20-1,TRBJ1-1,TGCAGTGCTAGTCACCCGAGCACTGAAGCTTTCTTT,CSASHPSTEAFF
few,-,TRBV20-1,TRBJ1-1,TGCAGTGCTAGTCTCAGGGCCCGGAACACTGAAGCTTTCTTT,CSASLRARNTEAFF
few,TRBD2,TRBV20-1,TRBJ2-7,TGCAGTGCCGATAGCGGGACTACCTACGAGCAGTACTTC,CSADSGTTYEQYF
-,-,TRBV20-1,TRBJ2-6,TGCAGTGCTAAGGGGGCCAACGTCCTGACTTTC,CSAKGANVLTF
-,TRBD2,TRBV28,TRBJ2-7,TGTGCCAGCATCCCGGGACTAGGTCTGCGGGAGCAGTACTTC,CASIPGLGLREQYF
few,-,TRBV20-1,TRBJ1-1,TGCAGTGCTCGATCGACGGTGAACACTGAAGCTTTCTTT,CSARSTVNTEAFF
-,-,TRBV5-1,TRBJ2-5,TGCGCCAGCAGCTCTAGACGGGGAGCCCAAGAGACCCAGTACTTC,CASSSRRGAQETQYF